The 26 T cell receptor beta chains in this list originate from one sample, sequenced in a study of molecular identifiers for immune sequencing clone quantification. MiXCR, run by TCRdb on the PCR reads, gives a single entry per CDR3 protein. The repertoire holds approximately 670,000 distinct CDR3 sequences, with 15% to 20% as singletons. Sequencing input: naive CD8+ T cells from blood, with Jurkat cell RNA spiked in. Described subset: FACS-sorted CD8+CD4-CCR7+CD45RA+ naive T cells. These receptors were collected from a human donor in good health. Some libraries in this study had Jurkat cell RNA spiked in.

At least ten counts were recorded for this clonotype. V and J are TRBV12-3 or TRBV12-4 and TRBJ2-3; D gene unclear. The CDR3 runs 11 residues. V was clipped by 8 bases and J by 10 bases, with 13 bases between them. CDR3 DNA sequence: TGTGCCAGCCTTAGTAGTAGGGCGCAGTATTTT. Encoded protein: CASLSSRAQYF.

This clonotype appeared many times. The DNA for the CDR3 is TGTGCCAGCAGCTTCTCTGGAGACAGATCTTATGGCTACACCTTC. It yields the protein CASSFSGDRSYGYTF. This chain joins TRBV7-6 and TRBJ1-2, with D possibly being TRBD1 (5 bases). V was shortened by 3 bases and J by 5 bases, with 16 bases between the two germline ends. Germline V CDR1 and CDR2: SGHVS, FNYEAQ. This CDR3 is 15 amino acids long.

This clonotype was seen many times. The chain recombines TRBV7-2 with TRBJ2-5, with 8 bases aligning to TRBD1. This CDR3 has 15 amino acids. Germline loops: CDR1 SGHTA, CDR2 FQGNSA. Trimming removed 2 bases from V and 3 bases from J; junction bases left unmatched: 5. The CDR3 DNA sequence: TGTGCCAGCAGCTTAAGAAAGGACAGGGAAGAGACCCAGTACTTC. This sequence encodes CASSLRKDREETQYF.

Details on this clonotype: A read error is possible here, since a much larger clone lies one base away. CDR3 in amino acids: CAGSAPGTGFDEQYF. The CDR3 region has the DNA TGTGCCGGCAGCGCGCCCGGGACAGGGTTCGACGAGCAGTACTTC. The chain carries TRBV7-8 and TRBJ2-7; 9 bases align to TRBD1. The CDR3 runs 15 residues. Germline CDR1 reads SGHVS; CDR2 reads FQNEAQ.

This clonotype was counted many times. The rearrangement uses TRBV7-9 and TRBJ2-7; TRBD2 matches at 11 bases. The CDR3 is 19 amino acids. From germline, CDR1 is SEHNR and CDR2 FQNEAQ (reference sequence). V was clipped by 5 bases and J by 5 bases; unmatched bases: 20. This CDR3 reads CASSPNIGARRGLADEQYF. The DNA for the CDR3 is TGTGCCAGCAGCCCTAACATAGGAGCCCGGCGGGGACTAGCGGACGAGCAGTACTTC.

This clonotype was counted at least ten times. At one of its ends the junction is not consistent with the germline gene, which may arise from a read error. The chain is built from TRBV6-1 and TRBJ2-4, with 9 nucleotides matching TRBD1. CDR1 is MNHNS, CDR2 SASEGT, per germline. The CDR3 extends over 13 amino acids. CDR3 region: CASSGIRDRVSNF. Here the CDR3 DNA reads TGTGCCAGCAGTGGGATCCGGGACAGGGTTTCGAACTTC.

This clonotype was counted a few times. CDR3 residues: CASSGRVTDTKNIQYF. The CDR3 region has the DNA TGCGCCAGCAGTGGGAGGGTTACCGACACCAAAAACATTCAGTACTTC. The chain is built from TRBV23-1 and TRBJ2-4; 7 bases are shared with TRBD2. TRBV23-1 is an ORF, with its function uncertain. The CDR3 runs 16 residues. Trimming removed 5 bases from V and 2 bases from J; junction bases left unmatched: 9.

The chain combines TRBV4-3 with TRBJ1-2, with TRBD1 as a possible D gene (5 bases). The CDR3 spans 15 residues. V was cut by 0 bases and J by 3 bases, with 11 bases left in between. The germline V gene encodes CDR1 LGHNA and CDR2 YSLEER. CDR3 loop: CASSQDGASYYGYTF. The CDR3 DNA sequence: TGCGCCAGCAGCCAAGATGGGGCGTCTTACTATGGCTACACCTTC.

With regard to this clonotype: This may stem from a read error, because a much larger clone lies one nucleotide away. It is likely a read error, because the conserved phenylalanine at the end of the CDR3 is missing. V usage is TRBV10-3 and J usage is TRBJ2-1; D gene uncertain. The V and J ends lost 2 bases and 4 bases respectively, with 9 bases between them. The CDR3 contains 14 residues. Germline V gene data show CDR1 as ENHRY and CDR2 as SYGVKD. CDR3 sequence (DNA): TGTGCCATCAGTGAGGTCTTGGGTTACAATGAGCAGTTCTCC. Translation gives CAISEVLGYNEQFS.

This clonotype was counted a few times. CDR3 bases: TGCGCCAGCCACGAGGGACTCGTGCCGGGGCAGCCCCAGCATTTT. Encoded protein: CASHEGLVPGQPQHF. This chain joins TRBV10-2 and TRBJ1-5; a possible D gene is TRBD1 (5 bases). Looked up from germline, CDR1 is WSHSY and CDR2 is SAAADI. The V end was cut by 8 bases, the J end by 7 bases, with 21 bases between. This CDR3 is built from 15 residues.

For this clonotype: The germline gene is not matched at one end of the junction; a read error may be the cause. The chain combines TRBV7-6 with TRBJ2-3; 12 positions match TRBD1. Germline CDR1 reads SGHVS; CDR2 reads FNYEAQ. The CDR3 length is 15 residues. The CDR3 protein is CASSPGQGAVDTRYF. The CDR3 nucleotides are TGTGCCAGCAGCCCGGGACAGGGGGCGGTGGATACGCGGTATTTT.

In its sample, this clonotype was seen a few times. The DNA for the CDR3 is TGTGCCAGCAGTTTATCGGGGGACTACAGCAATGAGCAGTTCTTC. Encoded protein: CASSLSGDYSNEQFF. The V call is TRBV27, the J call TRBJ2-1; 7 bases agree with TRBD2. Looked up from germline, CDR1 is MNHEY and CDR2 is SMNVEV (reference sequence). After removal of 0 bases from V and 6 bases from J, the junction contained 5 bases not matched to a gene. The CDR3 contains 15 residues.

For this clonotype: Since a much larger clone is just one base distant, this may be a read error. This chain joins TRBV7-2 and TRBJ2-3, with D maybe TRBD2 (5 bases). The germline CDR1 and CDR2 sequences are SGHTA and FQGNSA. This CDR3 spans 15 amino acids. The CDR3 loop reads CVSSLVSGMIDTQYF. As DNA, the CDR3 is TGTGTCAGCAGCTTAGTATCGGGGATGATAGATACGCAGTATTTT.

This clonotype showed up just a few times. The V gene is TRBV10-3, the J gene TRBJ2-3; D could derive from TRBD1 or TRBD2 (5 bases each). Per the germline V gene, CDR1 is ENHRY and CDR2 is SYGVKD. V gave up 3 bases and J gave up 4 bases, with 11 bases separating them. This CDR3 is built from 14 residues. The CDR3 sequence is CAISEGRDPDTQYF. DNA for the CDR3: TGTGCCATCAGTGAAGGCAGGGACCCAGATACGCAGTATTTT.

This clonotype was recorded many times. The chain carries TRBV9 and TRBJ2-5; 8 bases fit TRBD1. V gave up 3 bases and J gave up 5 bases; unmatched junction bases: 6. Germline CDR1 and CDR2: SGDLS and YYNGEE. The CDR3 spans 14 residues. The CDR3 DNA reads as TGTGCCAGCAGCGACGGACAGGGAGGCGAGACCCAGTACTTC. It translates to CASSDGQGGETQYF.

This clonotype was counted at least ten times. The gene calls are TRBV5-1 and TRBJ2-7, with 7 nucleotides matching TRBD1. This CDR3 is 15 amino acids long. CDR1 is SGHRS and CDR2 is YFSETQ in the germline V gene. V trimming: 0 bases; J trimming: 5 bases; junction bases outside the gene matches: 8. The CDR3 DNA reads as TGCGCCAGCAGCTTGGTGGCGGACAGGCTCGACGAGCAGTACTTC. Its protein is CASSLVADRLDEQYF.

As to this clonotype: This may be a read error, as it is one base from a much larger clone. The genes are TRBV28 and TRBJ2-7; possible D gene TRBD2, 6 bases. Germline V gives CDR1 MDHEN, CDR2 SYDVKM. This CDR3 has 14 amino acids. The CDR3 protein is CASSLPGEVYGQYF. CDR3 coding DNA: TGTGCCAGCAGTTTACCCGGGGAGGTCTACGGGCAGTACTTC.

Notes on this clonotype: This may come from a read error, since a much larger clone is one base off. The final CDR3 position lacks the conserved phenylalanine or tryptophan, pointing to a likely read error. This chain links TRBV4-3 with TRBJ1-5; D is uncertain. CDR1 and CDR2 from the germline V gene are LGHNA and YSLEER. V lost 1 base and J 0 bases, leaving 7 bases between the germline ends. CDR3 length equals 15 residues. The CDR3 here is CASSQGVNSNQPQHL. For the CDR3, the DNA is TGCGCCAGCAGCCAAGGGGTCAATAGCAATCAGCCCCAGCATCTT.

The genes are TRBV12-3 or TRBV12-4 and TRBJ1-1; 7 bases are shared with TRBD1. V was clipped by 6 bases and J by 6 bases; unmatched bases: 19. The CDR3 loop spans 17 amino acids. The chain's CDR3 is CASRSRDSDLFFAEAFF. CDR3 sequence (DNA): TGTGCCAGCAGGTCACGGGACAGCGACCTCTTTTTTGCTGAAGCTTTCTTT.

There are many counts of this clonotype. The chain joins TRBV7-9 to TRBJ2-7; no clear D gene. Trimming took 1 base from V and 3 from J, leaving 16 bases between them. CDR3 length equals 16 residues. Per the germline V gene, CDR1 is SEHNR and CDR2 is FQNEAQ (reference sequence). In DNA, the CDR3 is TGTGCCAGCAGCTTAGTCCCCACAAAAACTGACTACGAGCAGTACTTC. Translated, it gives CASSLVPTKTDYEQYF.

Details on this clonotype: The CDR3 ends on some other residue instead of the conserved phenylalanine or tryptophan, so this is likely a read error. This chain uses TRBV11-2 with TRBJ2-7; D is unclear. CDR3 size: 13 residues. From germline, CDR1 is SGHAT and CDR2 FQNNGV. V was trimmed by 1 base and J by 2 bases, leaving 6 bases between them. The CDR3 DNA reads as TGTGCCAGCAGCTTAGTTGGTGCCTACGAGCAGTACCTC. This gives the protein CASSLVGAYEQYL.

The chain uses TRBV4-3 and TRBJ2-3, with 9 bases fitting TRBD2. Germline CDR1 is LGHNA and CDR2 is YSLEER. The CDR3 totals 17 residues. The V segment lost 0 bases and the J segment 7 bases; nucleotides outside the gene matches: 11. The CDR3 region is CASSQDRASGNLYTQYF. CDR3 in DNA: TGCGCCAGCAGCCAAGATCGAGCTAGCGGGAATTTGTATACGCAGTATTTT.

Regarding this clonotype: Since a much larger clone is just one base distant, this may be a read error. V and J are TRBV7-9 and TRBJ1-6; maybe TRBD1 (5 bases). From germline, CDR1 is SEHNR and CDR2 FQNEAQ (reference sequence). The CDR3 runs 14 residues. CDR3 nucleotide sequence: TGTGCCAGCAGCTTTGGGACCTACAATTCACCCCTCCACTTT. It translates to CASSFGTYNSPLHF.

This clonotype was detected many times. The chain recombines TRBV19 with TRBJ1-5, with D hard to call. V lost 1 base and J lost 5, with 6 bases in between. From germline, CDR1 is LNHDA and CDR2 SQIVND (reference sequence). This CDR3 is built from 13 residues. CDR3 sequence: CASSIVGHQPQHF. The CDR3 DNA follows: TGTGCCAGTAGTATAGTTGGGCATCAGCCCCAGCATTTT.

The table lists this clonotype with a few counts. This chain connects TRBV15 to TRBJ1-4; D is perhaps TRBD1 (5 bases). This CDR3 contains 15 residues. Germline V gene lookup returns CDR1 LNHNV and CDR2 YYDKDF (reference sequence). Trimming took off 3 bases at V and 3 bases at J, with 11 bases between the two ends. The DNA of the CDR3 is TGTGCCACCAGCAGCTTCGGGGGGTCTAATGAAAAACTGTTTTTT. Protein sequence: CATSSFGGSNEKLFF. The full variable domain, with the rest looked up from reference TRBV15 and TRBJ1-4, is DAMVIQNPRYQVTQFGKPVTLSCSQTLNHNVMYWYQQKSSQAPKLLFHYYDKDFNNEADTPDNFQSRRPNTSFCFLDIRSPGLGDTAMYLCATSSFGGSNEKLFFGSGTQLSVL.

This clonotype was observed many times. The J gene is TRBJ2-1, the V gene TRBV7-2, with 13 bases that match TRBD2. Germline CDR1 reads SGHTA; CDR2 reads FQGNSA. The CDR3 loop spans 16 amino acids. V lost 4 bases, J lost 8 bases, and 8 bases stayed unmatched. The CDR3 nucleotides read TGTGCCAGCAGCTCCTGGACTAGCGGGAGCGGTCATGAGCAGTTCTTC. Translating it yields CASSSWTSGSGHEQFF.